A single sample is the source of the 31 T cell receptor beta chains below, sequenced in a study of T-cell reconstitution after alpha-beta-depleted transplantation in children. TCRbeta library construction was performed incorporating unique molecular identifiers. From the PCR reads, TCRdb called clonotypes with MiXCR, one entry per CDR3 protein. The sample lists more than 200,000 distinct CDR3 sequences, more than 20% seen once, with more than 4.5% in the top ten. The source was PBMCs, mostly from graft donor cells, collected 360 days after TCRalphabeta/CD19-depleted stem cell transplant. Receptors originate from a female patient aged 2-10 years who had a stem cell transplant for congenital amegakaryocytic thrombocytopenia, so the T cells may come from the graft donor.

This clonotype appeared a few times. The genes are TRBV4-2 and TRBJ2-7, with 7 bases that match TRBD2. J gave up 2 bases and V 1 base, and 5 bases lay outside the gene matches. Germline CDR1 and CDR2: LGHNA and YNFKEQ. The CDR3 length is 15 residues. CDR3 residues: CASSQGRGGAYEQYF. The CDR3 bases are TGTGCCAGCAGCCAAGGGCGTGGGGGGGCCTACGAGCAGTACTTC.

There are many counts of this clonotype. This rearrangement joins TRBV7-2 to TRBJ2-3; D is uncertain. V lost 3 bases and J lost 0, with 10 bases in between. CDR3 length: 15 residues. CDR1 is SGHTA and CDR2 is FQGNSA in the germline V gene. CDR3 loop: CASSFNGWSTDTQYF. CDR3 coding DNA: TGTGCCAGCAGCTTTAATGGGTGGAGCACAGATACGCAGTATTTT.

The chain has TRBV4-2 and TRBJ1-6, with D maybe TRBD1 (5 bases). The CDR3 runs to 14 residues. From germline, CDR1 is LGHNA and CDR2 YNFKEQ. V dropped 10 bases and J dropped 5 bases, with 15 bases sitting between them. CDR3 nucleotide sequence: TGTGCCACCGGCGGTAGGGACCATAATTCACCCCTCCACTTT. Its protein product is CATGGRDHNSPLHF.

The CDR3 DNA is TGCAGCGTTAGCAGGGGGCCTAATTCACCCCTCCACTTT. It codes for CSVSRGPNSPLHF. The genes are TRBV29-1 and TRBJ1-6; 8 positions agree with TRBD1. The CDR3 extends over 13 amino acids. Germline CDR1 is SQVTM and CDR2 is ANQGSEA. Trimming at V came to 5 bases and at J to 6 bases, leaving 3 bases not matched to a gene.

This clonotype turned up a few times. The rearrangement joins TRBV15 to TRBJ1-6; 9 bases match TRBD1. The V and J ends lost 1 base and 11 bases, in that order; junction bases with no gene match: 6. The CDR3 runs 15 residues. The V gene's germline CDR1 is LNHNV and CDR2 YYDKDF (reference sequence). The CDR3 spells CATSRVGTGNAPLHF. The CDR3 nucleotides are TGTGCCACCAGCAGAGTAGGGACAGGGAATGCACCCCTCCACTTT.

V is TRBV29-1 and J is TRBJ2-1, with TRBD2 matching 12 bases. The J segment lost 8 bases and the V segment lost 5 bases, leaving 10 bases of the junction unmatched. The CDR3 spans 15 residues. Germline-derived CDR1 and CDR2 are SQVTM and ANQGSEA. CDR3 sequence: CSVPSLAGGPDEQFF. Written as DNA, the CDR3 is TGCAGCGTTCCGTCTCTAGCGGGAGGGCCAGATGAGCAGTTCTTC.

This chain links TRBV9 with TRBJ1-6; D is unresolved. Germline V gene sequence: CDR1 SGDLS, CDR2 YYNGEE. The CDR3 is 15 amino acids. V shed 4 bases and J shed 7 bases, with 15 bases lying between them. The CDR3 here is CASSLSPTGNSPLHF. The DNA of the CDR3 is TGTGCCAGCAGCCTGAGTCCCACGGGGAATTCACCCCTCCACTTT.

This clonotype was found a few times. The germline gene is not matched at one end of the junction; a read error may be the cause. V gene TRBV20-1 combines with J gene TRBJ2-5; D call uncertain. Germline loops: CDR1 DFQATT, CDR2 SNEGSKA (reference sequence). CDR3 length equals 8 residues. DNA of the CDR3: TGCAGTGCTAGAGTAGGGCCGTTC. Encoded protein: CSARVGPF.

The chain employs TRBV3-1 and TRBJ2-7; D not certain. This CDR3 contains 14 residues. Deletions cut 0 bases from V and 3 bases from J, with 9 bases between. Germline V gene data show CDR1 as LGHDT and CDR2 as YNNKEL (reference sequence). CDR3 sequence reads: CASSQDLEGYEQYF. Here the CDR3 DNA reads TGTGCCAGCAGCCAAGATCTTGAAGGCTACGAGCAGTACTTC.

The V and J genes are TRBV7-9 and TRBJ2-5; the D is unclear. The CDR3 covers 14 residues. The germline V gene has CDR1 SEHNR and CDR2 FQNEAQ (reference sequence). The V and J ends lost 4 bases and 4 bases respectively, with 13 bases between them. CDR3 amino acids: CASSWVAGRETQYF. DNA of the CDR3: TGTGCCAGCAGCTGGGTAGCAGGTCGAGAGACCCAGTACTTC.

This clonotype was observed a handful of times. This chain connects TRBV5-1 to TRBJ1-6; D is unclear. Trimming shortened V by 0 bases and J by 10 bases, and 8 bases separated the two germline ends. The CDR3 length is 13 residues. The germline V gene encodes CDR1 SGHRS and CDR2 YFSETQ. The chain's CDR3 is CASSLAGRSPLHF. In nucleotides, the CDR3 is TGCGCCAGCAGCTTGGCCGGCCGCTCACCCCTCCACTTT.

In this sample, this clonotype turned up a few times. The chain combines TRBV9 with TRBJ1-5; D gene unclear. The germline gives CDR1 SGDLS, CDR2 YYNGEE. The germline V and J ends were trimmed by 3 bases and 0 bases, with 7 bases remaining between them. The CDR3 totals 14 residues. In DNA, the CDR3 is TGTGCCAGCAGCGCAGGCCATAGCAATCAGCCCCAGCATTTT. Protein sequence: CASSAGHSNQPQHF.

The V gene is TRBV24-1, the J gene TRBJ2-2; tentatively, D is TRBD1 (8 bases). The V end lost 3 bases, the J end lost 5 bases, and 18 bases lay between the germline ends. The length of the CDR3 is 17 residues. Germline CDR1 reads KGHDR; CDR2 reads SFDVKD. The CDR3 loop reads CATSDDRGLLRTGELFF. The CDR3 bases are TGTGCCACCAGTGATGACAGGGGACTACTTAGAACCGGGGAGCTGTTTTTT.

This clonotype was seen more than once but under ten times. This chain joins TRBV4-2 and TRBJ2-5, with 7 bases fitting TRBD2. Germline loops: CDR1 LGHNA, CDR2 YNFKEQ. The CDR3 totals 14 residues. Germline trimming cut 1 base from V and 2 bases from J; bases unmatched to any gene: 1. The CDR3 DNA reads as TGTGCCAGCAGCCAAGGGCGGGAGCAAGAGACCCAGTACTTC. It translates to CASSQGREQETQYF.

This clonotype was found many times. The rearrangement links TRBV12-3 or TRBV12-4 to TRBJ1-3; D unclear. The CDR3 runs to 12 residues. Trimming took 3 bases from V and 3 from J, leaving 3 bases between them. CDR3 protein: CASSLVGNTIYF. As DNA, the CDR3 is TGTGCCAGCAGTTTGGTTGGAAACACCATATATTTT.

This chain joins TRBV9 and TRBJ2-1, with D perhaps matching TRBD2 (5 bases). The germline CDR1 and CDR2 sequences are SGDLS and YYNGEE. CDR3 length: 15 residues. Trimming cost V 3 bases and J 1 base, with 11 bases left between them. Written as DNA, the CDR3 is TGTGCCAGCAGCGCCGGACTGGGATCCTACAATGAGCAGTTCTTC. It specifies CASSAGLGSYNEQFF.

The rearrangement links TRBV12-3 or TRBV12-4 to TRBJ1-1; possibly TRBD1 for D (5 bases). The CDR3 has 16 residues. V shed 7 bases and J shed 6 bases, with 24 bases lying between them. The CDR3: CASIARAGIRFPEAFF. CDR3 DNA sequence: TGTGCCAGCATCGCCCGAGCAGGGATAAGGTTCCCTGAAGCTTTCTTT.

This clonotype has a handful of counts. The chain recombines TRBV5-1 with TRBJ2-7, with 8 bases aligning to TRBD1. CDR3 size: 18 residues. After removal of 6 bases from V and 0 bases from J, the junction contained 17 bases not matched to a gene. CDR1 and CDR2 from the germline V gene are SGHRS and YFSETQ. The CDR3 sequence is CASTRPDRVMENSYEQYF. The CDR3 DNA reads as TGCGCCAGCACCAGACCGGACAGGGTTATGGAAAACTCCTACGAGCAGTACTTC.

The sample holds a few counts of this clonotype. The chain links TRBV6-2 or TRBV6-3 to TRBJ2-7; perhaps TRBD2 as D (6 bases). Germline lookup yields CDR1 MNHEY and CDR2 SVGEGT. This CDR3 has 13 amino acids. V lost 2 bases to trimming and J lost 4 bases, with 9 bases between them. The CDR3 sequence: CASSYGRRYEQYF. In DNA, the CDR3 is TGTGCCAGCAGTTACGGGAGGCGGTACGAGCAGTACTTC.

This clonotype has more than one count but fewer than ten. The rearrangement joins TRBV7-2 to TRBJ1-1, with D unresolved. The V gene's germline CDR1 is SGHTA and CDR2 FQGNSA. The CDR3 has 14 residues. Trimming took off 6 bases at V and 5 bases at J, with 16 bases between the two ends. This chain's CDR3 is CASRPPTGFTEAFF. The CDR3 DNA sequence: TGTGCCAGCAGACCCCCGACCGGGTTTACTGAAGCTTTCTTT.

The J gene is TRBJ1-1, the V gene TRBV5-1; no firm D call. V shed 0 bases and J shed 2 bases, with 11 bases lying between them. This CDR3 region has 15 residues. The germline gives CDR1 SGHRS, CDR2 YFSETQ. Here the CDR3 reads CASSLELVVNTEAFF. CDR3 nucleotides: TGCGCCAGCAGCTTGGAATTGGTTGTAAACACTGAAGCTTTCTTT.

This chain uses TRBV2 with TRBJ2-7, with TRBD1 matching 12 bases. With 3 bases clipped from V and 0 bases from J, the junction kept 6 bases outside the gene matches. Germline V gene data show CDR1 as SNHLY and CDR2 as FYNNEI. There are 17 residues in the CDR3. CDR3 DNA sequence: TGTGCCAGCAGTGAGTGGGGGACAGGGGGCCACTCCTACGAGCAGTACTTC. Protein product: CASSEWGTGGHSYEQYF.

The V and J genes are TRBV27 and TRBJ2-1; D remains unclear. Germline V gene lookup returns CDR1 MNHEY and CDR2 SMNVEV (reference sequence). The CDR3 runs to 15 residues. V was trimmed by 1 base and J by 0 bases, leaving 7 bases between them. The CDR3 spells CASSLLLNSYNEQFF. CDR3 DNA sequence: TGTGCCAGCAGTTTATTACTGAACTCCTACAATGAGCAGTTCTTC.

This clonotype was observed a handful of times. The chain links TRBV10-3 to TRBJ1-1; 10 positions match TRBD1. The CDR3 loop spans 14 amino acids. Per the germline V gene, CDR1 is ENHRY and CDR2 is SYGVKD. The V and J ends lost 4 bases and 5 bases, in that order; junction bases with no gene match: 4. Written as DNA, the CDR3 is TGTGCCATCAGTGGCCCGGGACAGGGGACTGAAGCTTTCTTT. Amino acids: CAISGPGQGTEAFF.

There are a few counts of this clonotype. This rearrangement joins TRBV5-1 to TRBJ2-2; 9 positions match TRBD1. V was pared by 0 bases and J by 7 bases, with 7 bases of the junction left unmatched. The CDR3 runs to 16 residues. CDR1 is SGHRS, CDR2 YFSETQ, per germline. The CDR3 DNA follows: TGCGCCAGCAGCTTGGAGGGACAGGGCGGTGACGGGGAGCTGTTTTTT. Translated: CASSLEGQGGDGELFF.

Written as DNA, the CDR3 is TGTGCCAGCAGTTTAGTTGGGGGGAGCTACGAGCAGTACTTC. Its translation is CASSLVGGSYEQYF. The chain recombines TRBV12-3 or TRBV12-4 with TRBJ2-7; a possible D gene is TRBD2 (6 bases). This CDR3 is built from 14 residues. V lost 1 base and J lost 3, with 10 bases in between.

The chain combines TRBV7-2 with TRBJ2-4; TRBD2 might be the D (7 bases). The CDR3 is 17 residues long. Trimming left V 5 bases short and J 0 bases short, with 17 bases between. Germline V gives CDR1 SGHTA, CDR2 FQGNSA. The CDR3 reads CASSVVEGGEAKNIQYF. The CDR3, as DNA: TGTGCCAGCAGCGTCGTTGAAGGGGGGGAAGCCAAAAACATTCAGTACTTC.

This clonotype was observed a handful of times. V usage is TRBV3-1 and J usage is TRBJ1-2, with D unresolved. Germline lookup yields CDR1 LGHDT and CDR2 YNNKEL (reference sequence). Trimming left V 3 bases short and J 7 bases short, with 15 bases between. The length of the CDR3 is 14 residues. The CDR3 sequence: CASSQDLGSSGYTF. The CDR3 DNA reads TGTGCCAGCAGCCAGGATTTAGGGAGTTCTGGCTACACCTTC.

This clonotype came up a few times. The J gene is TRBJ2-1, the V gene TRBV19; no reliable D call. The length of the CDR3 is 14 residues. V lost 6 bases and J 4 bases, leaving 13 bases between the germline ends. The germline V gene encodes CDR1 LNHDA and CDR2 SQIVND (reference sequence). CDR3 coding DNA: TGTGCCAGTAGAAGGTCTAATTCATACAATGAGCAGTTCTTC. Amino acid sequence: CASRRSNSYNEQFF.

This chain links TRBV2 with TRBJ1-5; unclear D gene. In germline, CDR1 is SNHLY, CDR2 FYNNEI. This CDR3 has 14 residues. The V end lost 4 bases, the J end lost 5 bases, and 12 bases lay between the germline ends. The CDR3 protein is CASSADRKDQPQHF. DNA of the CDR3: TGTGCCAGCAGTGCCGACCGGAAGGATCAGCCCCAGCATTTT.

Only a few counts were recorded for this clonotype. The chain has TRBV5-1 and TRBJ2-2; 12 bases line up with TRBD1. V gave up 4 bases and J gave up 3 bases; unmatched junction bases: 4. Per germline, CDR1 SGHRS and CDR2 YFSETQ. The CDR3 runs to 16 residues. CDR3 in amino acids: CASSRGQGAHTGELFF. The DNA of the CDR3 is TGCGCCAGCAGCAGGGGACAGGGGGCGCACACCGGGGAGCTGTTTTTT.